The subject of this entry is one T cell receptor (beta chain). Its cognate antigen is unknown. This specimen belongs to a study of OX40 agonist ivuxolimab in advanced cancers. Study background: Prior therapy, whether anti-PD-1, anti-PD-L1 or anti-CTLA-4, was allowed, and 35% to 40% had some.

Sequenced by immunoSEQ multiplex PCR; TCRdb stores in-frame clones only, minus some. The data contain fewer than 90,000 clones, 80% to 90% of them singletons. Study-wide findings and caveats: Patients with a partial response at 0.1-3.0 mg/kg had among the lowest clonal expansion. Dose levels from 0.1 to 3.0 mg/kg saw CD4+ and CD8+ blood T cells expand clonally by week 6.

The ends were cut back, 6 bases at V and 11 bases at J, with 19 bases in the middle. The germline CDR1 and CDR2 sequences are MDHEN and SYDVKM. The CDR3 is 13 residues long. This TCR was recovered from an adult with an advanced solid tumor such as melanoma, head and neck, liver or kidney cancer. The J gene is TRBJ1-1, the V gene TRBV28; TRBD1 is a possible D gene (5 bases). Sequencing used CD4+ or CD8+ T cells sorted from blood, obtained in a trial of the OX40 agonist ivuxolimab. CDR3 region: CASSSGGVGLAFF. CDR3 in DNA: TGTGCCAGCAGCTCCGGGGGGGTGGGATTGGCTTTCTTT.